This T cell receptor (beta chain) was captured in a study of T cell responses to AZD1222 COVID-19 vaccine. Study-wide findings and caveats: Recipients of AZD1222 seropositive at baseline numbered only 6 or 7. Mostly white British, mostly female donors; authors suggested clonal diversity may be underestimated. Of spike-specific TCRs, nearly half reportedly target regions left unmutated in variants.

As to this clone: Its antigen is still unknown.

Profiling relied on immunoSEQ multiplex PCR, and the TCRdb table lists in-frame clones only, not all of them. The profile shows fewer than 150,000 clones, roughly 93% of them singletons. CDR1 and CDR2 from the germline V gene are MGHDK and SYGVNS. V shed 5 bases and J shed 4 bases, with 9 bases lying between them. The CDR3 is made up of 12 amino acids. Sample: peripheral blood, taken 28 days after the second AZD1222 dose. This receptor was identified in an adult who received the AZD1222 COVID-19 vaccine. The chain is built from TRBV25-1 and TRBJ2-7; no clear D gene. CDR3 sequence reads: CASSSITYEQYF. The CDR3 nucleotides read TGTGCCAGCAGTTCGATCACTTACGAGCAGTACTTC.